What follows are 12 T cell receptor beta chains derived from one specimen sequenced in a study of control samples from healthy donors and cancer patients. Repertoires were generated with immunoSEQ multiplex PCR, while TCRdb's copy carries only in-frame clones and drops some. The sample lists 85,000 to 100,000 clones, just over 90% occurring once. Sequencing was carried out using blood. The receptor set was obtained from a man between 18 and 35 years old in good health.

The V gene is TRBV4-1, the J gene TRBJ2-1; 13 bases are shared with TRBD2. Losses at the gene ends were 0 bases for V and 4 bases for J; bases not matched to a gene: 6. Germline CDR1 and CDR2: MGHRA and YSYEKL. The CDR3 has 18 amino acids. Here the CDR3 reads CASSQEPRTSGGYNEQFF. The CDR3 bases are TGCGCCAGCAGCCAAGAACCTAGGACTAGCGGGGGATACAATGAGCAGTTCTTC.

J is TRBJ1-4 and V is TRBV6-6; D gene ambiguous. V lost 5 bases to trimming and J lost 0 bases, with 16 bases between them. This CDR3 comprises 17 residues. The germline CDR1 and CDR2 sequences are MNHNY and SVGAGI (reference sequence). CDR3 region: CASSPQLTAATNEKLFF. CDR3 bases: TGTGCCAGCAGTCCACAATTGACGGCGGCAACTAATGAAAAACTGTTTTTT.

This clone was seen a single time. The chain links TRBV29-1 to TRBJ2-7, with a possible D match to TRBD1 (5 bases). The CDR3 totals 13 residues. Germline V gene data show CDR1 as SQVTM and CDR2 as ANQGSEA. The V and J ends lost 7 bases and 1 base respectively, with 14 bases between them. Here the CDR3 reads CSASQGVSYEQYF. The CDR3 DNA is TGCAGCGCTTCACAAGGGGTGTCCTACGAGCAGTACTTC.

The chain employs TRBV2 and TRBJ1-1; 10 bases are shared with TRBD1. V was pared by 4 bases and J by 4 bases, with 12 bases of the junction left unmatched. Germline V CDR1 and CDR2: SNHLY, FYNNEI. The CDR3 runs 17 residues. As DNA, the CDR3 is TGTGCCAGCAGTGGAGTCCCGGGACAGGGGTCGGGCACTGAAGCTTTCTTT. Protein product: CASSGVPGQGSGTEAFF.

This sequence joins TRBV7-9 and TRBJ2-5; 10 bases agree with TRBD1. Germline-derived CDR1 and CDR2 are SEHNR and FQNEAQ (reference sequence). CDR3 size: 14 residues. V was clipped by 5 bases and J by 3 bases; unmatched bases: 3. The CDR3 nucleotides are TGTGCCAGCAGCCGACAGGGGGCTGAAGAGACCCAGTACTTC. It codes for CASSRQGAEETQYF.

This chain joins TRBV5-1 and TRBJ1-2; 12 bases agree with TRBD1. The trim removed 4 bases at V and 3 bases at J, leaving 13 bases unmatched. CDR3 size: 18 residues. Germline V gene lookup returns CDR1 SGHRS and CDR2 YFSETQ. CDR3 sequence (DNA): TGCGCCAGCAGCCCGGGGAGGGACAGGGGGCGCCTAGACTATGGCTACACCTTC. Protein: CASSPGRDRGRLDYGYTF.

The rearrangement uses TRBV7-3 and TRBJ1-1; D uncertain. V was pared by 2 bases and J by 3 bases, with 7 bases between. CDR3 length equals 13 residues. The germline V gene has CDR1 SGHTA and CDR2 FQGTGA. This CDR3 reads CASSLQTHTEAFF. The CDR3, as DNA: TGTGCCAGCAGCTTACAGACTCACACTGAAGCTTTCTTT.

V gene TRBV5-4 combines with J gene TRBJ2-7; D is perhaps TRBD2 (6 bases). CDR1 and CDR2 from the germline V gene are SGHNT and YYREEE (reference sequence). The ends were cut back, 1 base at V and 9 bases at J, with 14 bases in the middle. The CDR3 consists of 13 residues. The CDR3 sequence is CASSLFDLGGQYF. DNA of the CDR3: TGTGCCAGCAGCTTGTTTGACCTCGGGGGGCAGTACTTC. Variable domain in full (rest from reference TRBV5-4 and TRBJ2-7): ETGVTQSPTHLIKTRGQQVTLRCSSQSGHNTVSWYQQALGQGPQFIFQYYREEENGRGNFPPRFSGLQFPNYSSELNVNALELDDSALYLCASSLFDLGGQYFGPGTRLTVT.

V is TRBV3-1 (or the pseudogene TRBV3-2) and J is TRBJ1-2; no reliable D call. Germline CDR1 reads LGHDT; CDR2 reads YNNKEL (reference sequence). The CDR3 extends over 13 amino acids. The ends were cut back, 1 base at V and 5 bases at J, with 8 bases in the middle. CDR3 amino acids: CASSQVAGYGYTF. The CDR3 DNA reads as TGTGCCAGCAGCCAAGTGGCCGGGTATGGCTACACCTTC.

The chain has TRBV2 and TRBJ1-5, with D maybe TRBD1 (6 bases). Looked up from germline, CDR1 is SNHLY and CDR2 is FYNNEI. The V gene lost 4 bases and the J gene lost 5 bases, with 9 bases spanning the gap. The CDR3 contains 13 residues. CDR3 nucleotides: TGTGCCAGCAGTGGGACAGACTATCAGCCCCAGCATTTT. Translated: CASSGTDYQPQHF.

The V and J genes are TRBV6-5 and TRBJ1-4; D is ambiguous. Germline V gene lookup returns CDR1 MNHEY and CDR2 SVGAGI. The CDR3 is made up of 13 amino acids. Trimming removed 10 bases from V and 7 bases from J, with 16 bases in between. CDR3 residues: CATEVGWGEKLFF. In DNA form, the CDR3 reads TGTGCCACCGAGGTGGGGTGGGGTGAAAAACTGTTTTTT.

The V call is TRBV29-1, the J call TRBJ1-3; D not resolved. The germline V and J ends were trimmed by 4 bases and 0 bases, with 10 bases remaining between them. The CDR3 has 14 amino acids. Germline V CDR1 and CDR2: SQVTM, ANQGSEA. In DNA, the CDR3 is TGCAGCGTTGTACAGCGAGACTCTGGAAACACCATATATTTT. Translation: CSVVQRDSGNTIYF.